These 9 T cell receptor beta chains came from one sample sequenced in a study of blood T cell repertoires in COVID-19. Profiled with immunoSEQ multiplex PCR; TCRdb holds only in-frame clones, not every one. The sample lists around 46,000 clones, around nine tenths occurring once. Sample: peripheral blood. The receptors come from a man in his sixties with active or convalescent COVID-19.

This clone was detected a few times. This chain links TRBV29-1 with TRBJ1-3; D is unresolved. The CDR3 extends over 13 amino acids. Germline CDR1 reads SQVTM; CDR2 reads ANQGSEA. The ends were cut back, 2 bases at V and 3 bases at J, with 8 bases in the middle. The CDR3 reads CSVESHLGNTIYF. Here the CDR3 DNA reads TGCAGCGTTGAAAGCCACCTTGGAAACACCATATATTTT.

The chain employs TRBV3-1 (or the pseudogene TRBV3-2) and TRBJ1-2; no definite D call. Germline-derived CDR1 and CDR2 are LGHDT and YNNKEL (reference sequence). There are 14 residues in the CDR3. Between the trimmed V and J ends, which lost 0 bases and 4 bases, there was a span of 9 bases. CDR3 in DNA: TGTGCCAGCAGCCAAGACCTAGTGAGCTATGGCTACACCTTC. This encodes CASSQDLVSYGYTF.

This clone was observed once. The chain recombines TRBV10-2 with TRBJ2-7; 12 bases fit TRBD1. The CDR3 runs to 15 residues. The V gene's germline CDR1 is WSHSY and CDR2 SAAADI. V was pared by 3 bases and J by 5 bases, with 5 bases of the junction left unmatched. The CDR3 sequence: CASSDWGQGADEQYF. The CDR3 DNA reads TGCGCCAGCAGTGATTGGGGACAGGGGGCGGACGAGCAGTACTTC.

The CDR3 reads CASTWGGNSGSPLHF. Written as DNA, the CDR3 is TGTGCCAGCACCTGGGGGGGGAATTCTGGATCACCCCTCCACTTT. The chain recombines TRBV21-1 with TRBJ1-6. TRBV21-1 is termed a pseudogene. The CDR3 sequence is 15 residues long.

This chain links TRBV27 with TRBJ2-3; TRBD2 aligns across 9 bases. This CDR3 is built from 14 residues. V shed 6 bases and J 2 bases; nucleotides not matched to a gene: 3. Germline V lookup: CDR1 MNHEY, CDR2 SMNVEV (reference sequence). CDR3 DNA: TGTGCCAGCAGGGCGGGGGGGGCCACAGATACGCAGTATTTT. Translation gives CASRAGGATDTQYF.

The gene calls are TRBV9 and TRBJ2-1; 7 bases align to TRBD1. V shed 0 bases and J 4 bases; nucleotides not matched to a gene: 7. The length of the CDR3 is 16 residues. Germline CDR1 and CDR2: SGDLS and YYNGEE. The CDR3 is CASSVGAGGGYNEQFF. CDR3 sequence (DNA): TGTGCCAGCAGCGTAGGGGCAGGGGGTGGGTACAATGAGCAGTTCTTC.

This clone was detected once. V gene TRBV3-1 (or the pseudogene TRBV3-2) combines with J gene TRBJ2-3; 12 bases fit TRBD2. This CDR3 contains 19 residues. Losses at the gene ends were 4 bases for V and 2 bases for J; bases not matched to a gene: 13. Germline loops: CDR1 LGHDT, CDR2 YNNKEL (reference sequence). The DNA of the CDR3 is TGTGCCAGCAGCCTTATGACTAGCGGGGGCAGACTAAACACAGATACGCAGTATTTT. It is translated as CASSLMTSGGRLNTDTQYF.

The chain uses TRBV5-4 and TRBJ2-3; 8 nucleotides agree with TRBD2. V lost 5 bases, J lost 0 bases, and 8 bases stayed unmatched. The CDR3 runs to 16 residues. CDR1 and CDR2 (germline): SGHNT, YYREEE (reference sequence). CDR3 sequence reads: CASRPGGVSSTDTQYF. CDR3 nucleotide sequence: TGTGCCAGCAGACCCGGGGGGGTCTCTAGCACAGATACGCAGTATTTT.

Regarding this clone: Germline is not matched at one junction end, which may reflect a read error. This chain uses TRBV7-9 with TRBJ2-1; 13 bases fit TRBD2. The germline V gene encodes CDR1 SEHNR and CDR2 FQNEAQ (reference sequence). CDR3 length: 16 residues. This chain's CDR3 is CASSSTAPTRLAGGLF. Here the CDR3 DNA reads TGTGCCAGCAGCTCCACAGCCCCCACTCGACTAGCGGGGGGCCTCTTC.